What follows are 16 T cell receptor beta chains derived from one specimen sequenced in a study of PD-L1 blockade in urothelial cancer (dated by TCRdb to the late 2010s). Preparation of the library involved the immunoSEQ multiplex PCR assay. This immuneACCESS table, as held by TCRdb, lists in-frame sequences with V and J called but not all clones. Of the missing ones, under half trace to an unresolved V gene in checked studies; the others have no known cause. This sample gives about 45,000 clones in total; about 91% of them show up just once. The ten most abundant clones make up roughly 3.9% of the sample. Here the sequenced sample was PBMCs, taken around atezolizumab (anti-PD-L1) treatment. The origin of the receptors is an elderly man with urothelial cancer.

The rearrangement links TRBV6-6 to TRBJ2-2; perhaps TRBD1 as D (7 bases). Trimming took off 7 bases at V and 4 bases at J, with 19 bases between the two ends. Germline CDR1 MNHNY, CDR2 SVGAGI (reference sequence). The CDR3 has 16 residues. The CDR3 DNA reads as TGTGCCAGCACTCCTTCGGCAGGGGGAGGCACCGGGGAGCTGTTTTTT. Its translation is CASTPSAGGGTGELFF.

The CDR3 bases are TGTGCCTGGCGGGGGGCTTCTTTGCAAGAAAAACTGTTTTTT. It specifies CAWRGASLQEKLFF. The rearrangement uses TRBV30 and TRBJ1-4, with D perhaps TRBD1 (6 bases). Trimming shortened V by 5 bases and J by 8 bases, and 18 bases separated the two germline ends. In germline, CDR1 is GTSNPN, CDR2 SVGIG (reference sequence). The CDR3 spans 14 residues.

CDR3 region: CASSSRPGEGYEQYF. The CDR3, as DNA: TGTGCCAGCAGCTCCCGGCCAGGAGAGGGCTACGAGCAGTACTTC. The chain links TRBV11-3 to TRBJ2-7, with a weak D call TRBD2 (5 bases). This CDR3 spans 15 amino acids. V was shortened by 4 bases and J by 3 bases, with 16 bases between the two germline ends. Per the germline V gene, CDR1 is SGHNT and CDR2 is YENEEA.

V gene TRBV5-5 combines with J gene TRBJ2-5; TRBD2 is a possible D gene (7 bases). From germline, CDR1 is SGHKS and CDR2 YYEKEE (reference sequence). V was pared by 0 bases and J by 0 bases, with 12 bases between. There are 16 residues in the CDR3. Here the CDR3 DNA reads TGTGCCAGCAGCTTGGAGGGGGGGCGATACCAAGAGACCCAGTACTTC. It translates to CASSLEGGRYQETQYF.

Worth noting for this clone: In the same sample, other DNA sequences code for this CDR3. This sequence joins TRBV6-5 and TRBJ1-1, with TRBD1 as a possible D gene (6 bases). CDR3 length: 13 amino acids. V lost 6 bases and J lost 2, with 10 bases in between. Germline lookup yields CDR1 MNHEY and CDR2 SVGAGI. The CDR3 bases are TGTGCCAGCAGCCTACAGGGAAACACTGAAGCTTTCTTT. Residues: CASSLQGNTEAFF.

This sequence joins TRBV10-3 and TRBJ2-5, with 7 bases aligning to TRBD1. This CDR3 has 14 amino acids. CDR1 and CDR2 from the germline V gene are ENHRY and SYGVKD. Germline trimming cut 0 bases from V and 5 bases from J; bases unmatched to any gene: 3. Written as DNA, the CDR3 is TGTGCCATCAGTGAGTCGGGACAGAAGGAGACCCAGTACTTC. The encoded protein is CAISESGQKETQYF.

CDR3 nucleotide sequence: TGCGCCAGCAGCTCCCCGGATAACCTAGTGAACACTGAAGCTTTCTTT. It yields the protein CASSSPDNLVNTEAFF. The chain combines TRBV5-1 with TRBJ1-1; no reliable D call. CDR3 length: 16 amino acids. V lost 3 bases and J 0 bases, leaving 15 bases between the germline ends. In germline, CDR1 is SGHRS, CDR2 YFSETQ. The full variable domain, completed using reference TRBV5-1 and TRBJ1-1, is KAGVTQTPRYLIKTRGQQVTLSCSPISGHRSVSWYQQTPGQGLQFLFEYFSETQRNKGNFPGRFSGRQFSNSRSEMNVSTLELGDSALYLCASSSPDNLVNTEAFFGQGTRLTVV.

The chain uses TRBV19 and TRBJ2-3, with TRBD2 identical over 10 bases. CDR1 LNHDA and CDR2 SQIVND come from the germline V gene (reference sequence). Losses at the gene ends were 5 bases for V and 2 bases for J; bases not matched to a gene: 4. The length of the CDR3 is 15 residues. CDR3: CASSPLAGATDTQYF. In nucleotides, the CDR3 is TGTGCCAGTAGTCCCCTAGCGGGAGCCACAGATACGCAGTATTTT.

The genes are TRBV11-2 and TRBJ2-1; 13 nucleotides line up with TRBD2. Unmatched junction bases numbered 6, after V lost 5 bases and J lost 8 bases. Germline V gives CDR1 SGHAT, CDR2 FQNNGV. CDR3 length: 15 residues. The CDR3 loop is CASSPGTSGTYEQFF. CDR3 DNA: TGTGCCAGCAGCCCCGGGACTAGCGGGACCTATGAGCAGTTCTTC.

The CDR3 bases are TGTGCCACCAGCAGACCCCCAAGGGGGACACGTCAAGAGACCCAGTACTTC. Translation: CATSRPPRGTRQETQYF. The chain links TRBV15 to TRBJ2-5; perhaps TRBD1 as D (6 bases). The CDR3 runs to 17 residues. From germline, CDR1 is LNHNV and CDR2 YYDKDF (reference sequence). V dropped 2 bases and J dropped 2 bases, with 18 bases sitting between them.

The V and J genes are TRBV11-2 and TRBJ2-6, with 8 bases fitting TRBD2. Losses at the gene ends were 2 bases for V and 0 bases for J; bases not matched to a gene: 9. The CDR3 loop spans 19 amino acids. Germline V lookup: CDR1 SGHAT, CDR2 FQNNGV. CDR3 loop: CASSLQLAGEISGANVLTF. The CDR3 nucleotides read TGTGCCAGCAGCTTACAGCTAGCGGGTGAGATCTCTGGGGCCAACGTCCTGACTTTC.

CDR3 DNA: TGTGCCAGCACCCGGAGGACTGGGAGAGAGACCCAGTACTTC. This translates into CASTRRTGRETQYF. The J gene is TRBJ2-5, the V gene TRBV2, with a tentative D call TRBD2 (5 bases). V lost 7 bases to trimming and J lost 4 bases, with 16 bases between them. This CDR3 spans 14 amino acids. The V gene's germline CDR1 is SNHLY and CDR2 FYNNEI.

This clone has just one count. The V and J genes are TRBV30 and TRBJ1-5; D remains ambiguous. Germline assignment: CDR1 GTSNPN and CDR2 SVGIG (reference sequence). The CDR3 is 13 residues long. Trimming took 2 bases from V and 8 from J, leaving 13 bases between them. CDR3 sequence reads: CAWSPAGMKPQHF. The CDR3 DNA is TGTGCCTGGAGTCCCGCGGGGATGAAGCCCCAGCATTTT.

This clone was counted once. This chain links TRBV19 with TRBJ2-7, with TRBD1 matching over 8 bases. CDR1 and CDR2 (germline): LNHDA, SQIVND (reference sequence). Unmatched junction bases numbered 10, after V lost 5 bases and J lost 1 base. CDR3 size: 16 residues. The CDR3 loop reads CASSPRDRMGSYEQYF. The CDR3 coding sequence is TGTGCCAGTAGTCCTAGGGACAGGATGGGATCCTACGAGCAGTACTTC.

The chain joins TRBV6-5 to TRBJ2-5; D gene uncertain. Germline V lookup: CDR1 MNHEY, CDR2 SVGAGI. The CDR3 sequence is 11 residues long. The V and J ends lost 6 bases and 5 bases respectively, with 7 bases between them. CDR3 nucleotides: TGTGCCAGCAGGCGCGGCGAGACCCAGTACTTC. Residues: CASRRGETQYF.

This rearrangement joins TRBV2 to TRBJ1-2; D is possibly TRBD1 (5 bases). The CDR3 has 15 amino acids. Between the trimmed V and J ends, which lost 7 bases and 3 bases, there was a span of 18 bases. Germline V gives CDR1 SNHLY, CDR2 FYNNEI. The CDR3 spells CASNLERGRDYGYTF. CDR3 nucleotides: TGTGCCAGCAACCTAGAAAGGGGCAGGGACTATGGCTACACCTTC.